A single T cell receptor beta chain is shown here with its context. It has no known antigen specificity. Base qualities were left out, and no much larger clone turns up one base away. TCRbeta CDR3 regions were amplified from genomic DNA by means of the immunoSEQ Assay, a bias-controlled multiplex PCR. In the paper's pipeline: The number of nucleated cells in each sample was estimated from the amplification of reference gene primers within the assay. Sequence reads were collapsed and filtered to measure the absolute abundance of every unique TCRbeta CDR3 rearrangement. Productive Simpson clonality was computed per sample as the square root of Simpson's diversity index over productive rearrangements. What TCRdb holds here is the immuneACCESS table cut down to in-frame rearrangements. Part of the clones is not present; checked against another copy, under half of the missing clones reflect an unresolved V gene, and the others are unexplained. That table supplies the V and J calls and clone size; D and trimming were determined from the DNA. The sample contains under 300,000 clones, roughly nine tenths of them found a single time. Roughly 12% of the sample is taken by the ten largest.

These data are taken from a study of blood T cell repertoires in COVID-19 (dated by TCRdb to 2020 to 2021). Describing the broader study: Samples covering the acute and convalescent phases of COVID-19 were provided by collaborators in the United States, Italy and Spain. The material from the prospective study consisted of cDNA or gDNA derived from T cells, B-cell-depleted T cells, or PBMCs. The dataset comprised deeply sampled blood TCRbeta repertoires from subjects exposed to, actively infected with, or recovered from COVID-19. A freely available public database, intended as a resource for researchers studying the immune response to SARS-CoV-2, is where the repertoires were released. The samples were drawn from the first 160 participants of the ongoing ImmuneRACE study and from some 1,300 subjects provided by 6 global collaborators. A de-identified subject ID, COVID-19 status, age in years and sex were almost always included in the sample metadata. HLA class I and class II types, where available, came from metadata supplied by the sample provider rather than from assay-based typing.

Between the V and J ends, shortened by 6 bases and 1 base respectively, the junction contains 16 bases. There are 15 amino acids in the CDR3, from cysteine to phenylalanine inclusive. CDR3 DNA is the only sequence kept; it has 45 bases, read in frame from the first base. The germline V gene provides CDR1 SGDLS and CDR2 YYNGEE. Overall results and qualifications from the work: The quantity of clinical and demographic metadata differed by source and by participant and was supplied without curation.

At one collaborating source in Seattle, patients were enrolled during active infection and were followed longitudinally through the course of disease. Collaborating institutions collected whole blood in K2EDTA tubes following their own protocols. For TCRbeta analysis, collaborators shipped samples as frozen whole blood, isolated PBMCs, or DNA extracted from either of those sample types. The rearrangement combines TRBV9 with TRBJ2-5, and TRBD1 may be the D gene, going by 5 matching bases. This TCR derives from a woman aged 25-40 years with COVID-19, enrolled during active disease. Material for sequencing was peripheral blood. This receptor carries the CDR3 CASTSGAALQETQYF. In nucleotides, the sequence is TGTGCCAGCACCTCTGGGGCGGCCCTCCAAGAGACCCAGTACTTC.